The 21 T cell receptor beta chains given below trace back to one sample, sequenced in a study of blood T cell repertoires in COVID-19. This table comes from immunoSEQ multiplex PCR, and its TCRdb copy is limited to in-frame clones, with some not included. The repertoire holds about 120,000 clones, with 80% to 90% as singletons. The sequencing sample was made of peripheral blood. The receptors originated from a woman aged 45 to 65 with active or convalescent COVID-19.

This sequence joins TRBV7-9 and TRBJ2-1; 10 bases match TRBD2. CDR1 and CDR2 (germline): SEHNR, FQNEAQ (reference sequence). The CDR3 contains 18 residues. V lost 0 bases, J lost 6 bases, and 11 bases stayed unmatched. The CDR3 reads CASSLALSAGGTGNEQFF. CDR3 bases: TGTGCCAGCAGCTTAGCGCTTTCAGCGGGAGGGACGGGCAATGAGCAGTTCTTC.

This chain uses TRBV6-2 or TRBV6-3 with TRBJ1-1; the D gene is possibly TRBD1 (5 bases). The CDR3 runs 13 residues. V lost 0 bases, J lost 7 bases, and 9 bases lay in between. The V gene's germline CDR1 is MNHEY and CDR2 SVGEGT. The CDR3 DNA is TGTGCCAGCAGTTACTCGACAGTCCATGAAGCTTTCTTT. It specifies CASSYSTVHEAFF.

The genes are TRBV4-2 and TRBJ1-5; D gene ambiguous. Trimming left V 0 bases short and J 4 bases short, with 4 bases between. CDR1 is LGHNA, CDR2 YNFKEQ, per germline. CDR3 length equals 13 residues. The CDR3 is CASSQDQNQPQHF. The DNA for the CDR3 is TGTGCCAGCAGCCAAGATCAGAATCAGCCCCAGCATTTT.

This sequence joins TRBV10-2 and TRBJ2-1; D ambiguous. CDR1 is WSHSY and CDR2 is SAAADI in the germline V gene. The V end lost 3 bases, the J end lost 1 base, and 16 bases lay between the germline ends. The CDR3 is 17 amino acids. CDR3 sequence: CASSDGPHSRSYNEQFF. CDR3 coding DNA: TGCGCCAGCAGTGACGGTCCACACAGTAGGTCCTACAATGAGCAGTTCTTC.

This rearrangement joins TRBV7-6 to TRBJ1-5; 8 bases align to TRBD1. The CDR3 runs to 13 residues. Germline CDR1 is SGHVS and CDR2 is FNYEAQ. V was pared by 5 bases and J by 5 bases, with 2 bases of the junction left unmatched. The CDR3 spells CASSEDRDQPQHF. The DNA of the CDR3 is TGTGCCAGCAGCGAGGACAGGGATCAGCCCCAGCATTTT.

The chain couples TRBV9 to TRBJ2-3, with D possibly TRBD2 on 6 matching bases. The CDR3 contains 15 residues. CDR1 SGDLS and CDR2 YYNGEE come from the germline V gene. Trimming removed 4 bases from V and 0 bases from J, with 12 bases in between. The DNA of the CDR3 is TGTGCCAGCAGCATCCAGGGAGGTAGCACAGATACGCAGTATTTT. Residues: CASSIQGGSTDTQYF.

V and J are TRBV13 and TRBJ1-1; TRBD1 agrees at 7 bases. J lost 4 bases, V lost 4 bases, and 6 bases had no gene match. Germline assignment: CDR1 PRHDT and CDR2 FYEKMQ (reference sequence). The CDR3 totals 14 residues. The CDR3 sequence is CASSWVRTGTEAFF. CDR3 nucleotides: TGTGCCAGCAGCTGGGTACGGACAGGCACTGAAGCTTTCTTT.

V gene TRBV15 combines with J gene TRBJ1-4, with D perhaps matching TRBD1 (5 bases). Trimming cost V 4 bases and J 0 bases, with 21 bases left between them. This CDR3 is built from 19 residues. Germline lookup yields CDR1 LNHNV and CDR2 YYDKDF (reference sequence). Here the CDR3 DNA reads TGTGCCACCAGCACCACCCCGGGGTCCGGGGGACCAACTAATGAAAAACTGTTTTTT. Translating gives CATSTTPGSGGPTNEKLFF. Full variable domain (outside the CDR3, taken from reference TRBV15 and TRBJ1-4): DAMVIQNPRYQVTQFGKPVTLSCSQTLNHNVMYWYQQKSSQAPKLLFHYYDKDFNNEADTPDNFQSRRPNTSFCFLDIRSPGLGDTAMYLCATSTTPGSGGPTNEKLFFGSGTQLSVL.

The V gene is TRBV11-1, the J gene TRBJ2-7; D remains unclear. Germline loops: CDR1 SGHAT, CDR2 FQDESV (reference sequence). The CDR3 covers 15 residues. Trimming took 0 bases from V and 2 from J, leaving 11 bases between them. CDR3 amino acids: CASSLAYGGTYEQYF. The CDR3 DNA is TGTGCCAGCAGCTTAGCGTATGGCGGAACCTACGAGCAGTACTTC.

V is TRBV10-3 and J is TRBJ2-3, with 7 bases aligning to TRBD2. Germline CDR1 reads ENHRY; CDR2 reads SYGVKD. After removal of 0 bases from V and 4 bases from J, the junction contained 10 bases not matched to a gene. This CDR3 is 17 amino acids long. The CDR3 nucleotides read TGTGCCATCAGTGAGTCCCCGTTAGGCGGGAGTTCAGATACGCAGTATTTT. It is translated as CAISESPLGGSSDTQYF.

This clone was seen just once. The chain has TRBV6-5 and TRBJ1-1; D may be TRBD1 (5 bases). The CDR3 totals 16 residues. Germline CDR1 reads MNHEY; CDR2 reads SVGAGI. V gave up 0 bases and J gave up 4 bases, with 15 bases separating them. CDR3 in DNA: TGTGCCAGCAGTTACTCGCTGGGATTGGGGGGCACTGAAGCTTTCTTT. This translates into CASSYSLGLGGTEAFF.

This clone was seen only once. V usage is TRBV4-1 and J usage is TRBJ2-5; 9 bases are shared with TRBD2. The CDR3 spans 17 residues. Germline assignment: CDR1 MGHRA and CDR2 YSYEKL. Germline trimming cut 0 bases from V and 5 bases from J; bases unmatched to any gene: 10. The CDR3 loop reads CASSQERVAGVKETQYF. In DNA, the CDR3 is TGCGCCAGCAGCCAAGAGCGGGTAGCGGGAGTTAAGGAGACCCAGTACTTC.

This clone was seen more than once but under ten times. This rearrangement joins TRBV5-6 to TRBJ1-2; D is undetermined. This CDR3 is 12 amino acids long. CDR1 SGHDT and CDR2 YYEEEE come from the germline V gene. Trimming left V 2 bases short and J 4 bases short, with 6 bases between. CDR3 sequence reads: CASSFGVYGYTF. In DNA form, the CDR3 reads TGTGCCAGCAGCTTCGGGGTCTATGGCTACACCTTC.

This chain links TRBV7-3 with TRBJ2-1; TRBD2 matches 13 bases. V lost 5 bases to trimming and J lost 10 bases; unmatched junction nucleotides: 8. Germline-derived CDR1 and CDR2 are SGHTA and FQGTGA. The CDR3 runs 15 residues. In DNA, the CDR3 is TGTGCCAGCAGCCTGACTAGCGGGAGGATAAAGGAGCAGTTCTTC. Translation: CASSLTSGRIKEQFF.

This clone was counted a few times. The chain couples TRBV10-3 to TRBJ2-7; 11 nucleotides align to TRBD2. V gave up 8 bases and J gave up 6 bases; unmatched junction bases: 15. CDR3 length: 16 amino acids. CDR1 is ENHRY and CDR2 is SYGVKD in the germline V gene. The CDR3 DNA reads as TGTGCCATCCGGACGGTGGCTAGCGGGAGGAGGGTCGAGCAGTACTTC. This codes for CAIRTVASGRRVEQYF.

The chain links TRBV10-2 to TRBJ2-2; 7 bases match TRBD1. Trimming took 6 bases from V and 0 from J; bases not matched to a gene: 7. The CDR3 consists of 16 residues. Germline V gene data show CDR1 as WSHSY and CDR2 as SAAADI. The chain's CDR3 is CASRKGAKANTGELFF. The CDR3 coding sequence is TGCGCCAGCAGAAAGGGGGCTAAAGCGAACACCGGGGAGCTGTTTTTT.

The genes are TRBV19 and TRBJ2-5, with 9 bases aligning to TRBD2. The germline gives CDR1 LNHDA, CDR2 SQIVND (reference sequence). The CDR3 covers 16 residues. V dropped 1 base and J dropped 3; count of bases not matched to a gene: 6. Here the CDR3 reads CASSIVRLAGKETQYF. The CDR3 nucleotides are TGTGCCAGTAGTATAGTTCGGCTAGCGGGAAAAGAGACCCAGTACTTC.

The chain couples TRBV12-3 or TRBV12-4 to TRBJ1-2; possibly TRBD1 for D (5 bases). Trimming left V 2 bases short and J 8 bases short, with 12 bases between. This CDR3 comprises 13 residues. CDR3 DNA: TGTGCCAGCAGTTTAAGGGCAGGGCACGGCTACACCTTC. Encoded protein: CASSLRAGHGYTF.

Only a few counts were recorded for this clone. Here the CDR3 DNA reads TGTGCCAGCAGTCGCCCCTTAGCGGACCAAGAGACCCAGTACTTC. As protein: CASSRPLADQETQYF. The V and J genes are TRBV6-2 or TRBV6-3 and TRBJ2-5; D perhaps matches TRBD2 (6 bases). The CDR3 has 15 amino acids. CDR1 and CDR2 (germline): MNHEY, SVGEGT. Trimming removed 5 bases from V and 0 bases from J, with 13 bases in between.

The rearrangement uses TRBV10-1 and TRBJ2-2; D is perhaps TRBD2 (5 bases). There are 15 residues in the CDR3. Germline V lookup: CDR1 WNHNN, CDR2 SYGVQD (reference sequence). Trimming pared 2 bases from V and 6 bases from J, leaving 13 bases between. In nucleotides, the CDR3 is TGCGCCAGCAGTGAGGGGAGAATCGATCCCGGGGAGCTGTTTTTT. Protein: CASSEGRIDPGELFF.

As DNA, the CDR3 is TGTGCCAGTAGTAGTAGTCCTTACTCCTACGAGCAGTACTTC. Its translation is CASSSSPYSYEQYF. The chain combines TRBV19 with TRBJ2-7; D remains ambiguous. Deletions cut 4 bases from V and 0 bases from J, with 10 bases between. Germline values: CDR1 LNHDA, CDR2 SQIVND (reference sequence). The length of the CDR3 is 14 residues.